Here is one T cell receptor beta chain with its context. Its antigen remains unidentified. This record belongs to a study of cytomegalovirus exposure and HLA in healthy donors. Study-wide points: Some TCR beta chains (roughly 160 of them) were listed as cytomegalovirus-associated.

Researchers ran the PCR with 60 Vbeta and 13 Jbeta primers. Sequencing used immunoSEQ multiplex PCR; TCRdb keeps in-frame clones, though not all of them. The repertoire holds 85,000 to 100,000 clones, with 85% to 90% as singletons. The CDR3 spans 14 residues. V lost 5 bases, J lost 3 bases, and 2 bases stayed unmatched. Germline V gives CDR1 LNHNV, CDR2 YYDKDF (reference sequence). This chain joins TRBV15 and TRBJ1-1, with 11 bases fitting TRBD1. The sequence came from a young man in good health and CMV-seronegative. Sequencing was performed on PBMCs. Written as DNA, the CDR3 is TGTGCCACCAGCGGGGACAGGGGGGACACTGAAGCTTTCTTT. Protein: CATSGDRGDTEAFF.